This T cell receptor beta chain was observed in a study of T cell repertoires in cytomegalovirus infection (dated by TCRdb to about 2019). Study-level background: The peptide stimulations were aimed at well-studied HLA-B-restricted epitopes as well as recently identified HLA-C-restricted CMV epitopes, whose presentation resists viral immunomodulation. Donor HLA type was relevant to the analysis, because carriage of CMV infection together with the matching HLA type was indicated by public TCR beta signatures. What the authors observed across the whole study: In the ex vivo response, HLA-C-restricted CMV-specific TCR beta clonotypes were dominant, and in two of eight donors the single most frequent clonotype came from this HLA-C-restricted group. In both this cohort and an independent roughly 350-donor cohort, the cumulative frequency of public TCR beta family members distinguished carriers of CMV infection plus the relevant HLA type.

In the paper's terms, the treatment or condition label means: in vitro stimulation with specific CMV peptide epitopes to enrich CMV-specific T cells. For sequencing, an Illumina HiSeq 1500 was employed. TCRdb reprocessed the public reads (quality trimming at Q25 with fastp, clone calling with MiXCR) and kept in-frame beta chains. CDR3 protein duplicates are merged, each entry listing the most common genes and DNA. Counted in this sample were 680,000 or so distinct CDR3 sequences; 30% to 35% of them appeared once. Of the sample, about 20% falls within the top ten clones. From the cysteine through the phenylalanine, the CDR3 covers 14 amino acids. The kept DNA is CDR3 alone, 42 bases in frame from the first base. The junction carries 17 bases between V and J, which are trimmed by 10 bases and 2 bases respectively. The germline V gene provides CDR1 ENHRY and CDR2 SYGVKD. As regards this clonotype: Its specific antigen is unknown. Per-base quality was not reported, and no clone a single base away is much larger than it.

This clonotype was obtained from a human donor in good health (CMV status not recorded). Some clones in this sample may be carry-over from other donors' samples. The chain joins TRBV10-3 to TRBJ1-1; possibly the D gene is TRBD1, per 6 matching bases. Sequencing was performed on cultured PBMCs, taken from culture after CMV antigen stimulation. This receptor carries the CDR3 CATGTSGYNTEAFF. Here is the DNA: TGTGCCACGGGGACATCGGGTTACAACACTGAAGCTTTCTTT.